This T cell receptor (beta chain) stems from a study of radiation and T cells in renal cell carcinoma. Overall study findings and caveats: From baseline, blood top tumor clonotypes peaked at 2 weeks post-radiation. Pretreatment tumor biopsies were lacking, so baseline clonotypes are unknown.

Concerning this clone: Its specificity is unknown.

Time point here: baseline pretreatment blood. Treatment here: 15 Gy SBRT to primary tumor, nephrectomy 4 weeks later. The patient's renal cell carcinoma had clear cell pathology. This CDR3 has 16 residues. Germline assignment: CDR1 LNHNV and CDR2 YYDKDF (reference sequence). The ends were cut back, 1 base at V and 5 bases at J, with 18 bases in the middle. Some clones are missing from TCRdb's copy, which holds only in-frame ones; the method was immunoSEQ multiplex PCR. The table includes around 94,000 clones, about 88% detected once. This chain joins TRBV15 and TRBJ2-7, with D possibly TRBD2 on 7 matching bases. The receptor comes from a man in his forties or fifties with renal cell carcinoma. This specimen was blood, taken from a patient whose treatment included radiotherapy and nephrectomy. The CDR3 here is CATSRARGGGINEQYF. The DNA of the CDR3 is TGTGCCACCAGCAGAGCCCGAGGGGGGGGTATCAACGAGCAGTACTTC.